This record looks at one T cell receptor beta chain sequence and its context. What it recognizes is unknown. The PCR had 60 Vbeta and 13 Jbeta primers. The assay was immunoSEQ multiplex PCR, and TCRdb's table has in-frame clones only and misses some. Counted here are around 90,000 clones, about two thirds occurring once; the ten biggest clones make up 4.5% to 7%. This sample is part of a study of cytomegalovirus exposure and HLA in healthy donors. Findings and caveats of the study: The authors enumerated 180 or so TCR beta chains as linked to cytomegalovirus.

Germline assignment: CDR1 MGHRA and CDR2 YSYEKL. The CDR3 is 13 amino acids. The receptor was derived from a woman aged 30 to 39 in good health and CMV-seropositive. The sample comprised PBMCs. The V call is TRBV4-1, the J call TRBJ2-5; the D is unclear. The J call is doubtful: the DNA matches TRBJ2-7 better. CDR3: CASSQQKNYEQYF. CDR3 nucleotide sequence: TGCGCCAGCAGCCAGCAAAAGAACTACGAGCAGTACTTC.